This T cell receptor (beta chain) came from a study of CD8 T cells in Susac syndrome. Random hexamers were used to reverse transcribe roughly 0.45 to 1 ug of RNA. TCRdb ran MiXCR on the immunoSEQ multiplex PCR reads and lists one entry per CDR3 protein. The sample has roughly 110,000 distinct CDR3 sequences; roughly 95% are singletons. Looked up from germline, CDR1 is SGDLS and CDR2 is YYNGEE. V lost 7 bases, J lost 6 bases, and 4 bases stayed unmatched. The CDR3 length is 12 residues. The genes are TRBV9 and TRBJ2-3, with 8 bases fitting TRBD2. The TCR comes from a human donor with Susac syndrome. Sequencing input: CD8+ T cells from PBMCs. CDR3 DNA: TGTGCCAGCGGGAGCGGGGGCGATACGCAGTATTTT. It encodes CASGSGGDTQYF.